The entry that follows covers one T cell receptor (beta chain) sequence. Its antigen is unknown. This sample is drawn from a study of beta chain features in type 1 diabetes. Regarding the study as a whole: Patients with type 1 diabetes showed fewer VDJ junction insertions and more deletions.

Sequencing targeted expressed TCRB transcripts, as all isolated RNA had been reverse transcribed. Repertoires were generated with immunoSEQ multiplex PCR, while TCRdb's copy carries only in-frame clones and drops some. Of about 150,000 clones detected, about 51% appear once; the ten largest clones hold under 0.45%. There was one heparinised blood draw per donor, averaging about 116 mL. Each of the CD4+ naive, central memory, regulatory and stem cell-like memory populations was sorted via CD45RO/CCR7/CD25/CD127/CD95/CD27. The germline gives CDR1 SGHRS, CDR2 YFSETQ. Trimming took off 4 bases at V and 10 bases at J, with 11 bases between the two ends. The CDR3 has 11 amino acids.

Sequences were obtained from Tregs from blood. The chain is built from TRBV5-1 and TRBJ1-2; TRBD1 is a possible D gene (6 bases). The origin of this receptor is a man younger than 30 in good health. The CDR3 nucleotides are TGCGCCAGCAGCGGAGGACAGTCCTACACCTTC. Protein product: CASSGGQSYTF.